The clone carrying this TCR beta chain was observed a single time. Its antigen is not known. In the PCR, 60 Vbeta and 13 Jbeta primers were used. TCRdb's table, derived via immunoSEQ multiplex PCR, lists solely in-frame clones and lacks some. The sample lists about 200,000 clones, 75% to 85% occurring once. Each donor's status was that of a healthy bone marrow donor. This record belongs to a study of cytomegalovirus exposure and HLA in healthy donors. Deletions cut 1 base from V and 3 bases from J, with 9 bases between. Germline values: CDR1 SEHNR, CDR2 FQNEAQ (reference sequence). The CDR3 runs to 14 residues. Study-level findings and limits: The study labeled fewer than 200 TCR beta chains cytomegalovirus-associated. Follow-up analysis later connected one missense variant in DCLRE1C with trimming of TCR beta V- and J-genes.

This clonotype was obtained from a woman aged 45 to 65 in good health and CMV-seronegative. The source material was PBMCs. This chain joins TRBV7-9 and TRBJ1-1; D unclear. CDR3: CASSLGGVDTEAFF. The CDR3 DNA reads TGTGCCAGCAGCTTAGGGGGAGTCGACACTGAAGCTTTCTTT.